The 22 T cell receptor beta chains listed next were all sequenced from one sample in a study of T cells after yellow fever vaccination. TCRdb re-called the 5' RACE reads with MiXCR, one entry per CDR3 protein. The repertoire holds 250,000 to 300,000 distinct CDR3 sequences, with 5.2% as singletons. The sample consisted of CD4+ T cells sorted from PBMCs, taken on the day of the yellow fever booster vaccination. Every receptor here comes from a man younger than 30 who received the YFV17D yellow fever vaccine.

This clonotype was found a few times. The CDR3: CASSFSRSNSYEQYF. In nucleotides, the CDR3 is TGTGCCAGCAGTTTTAGTAGGTCAAACTCCTACGAGCAGTACTTC. This rearrangement joins TRBV12-3 or TRBV12-4 to TRBJ2-7; D ambiguous. Trimming pared 3 bases from V and 0 bases from J, leaving 12 bases between. The CDR3 spans 15 residues.

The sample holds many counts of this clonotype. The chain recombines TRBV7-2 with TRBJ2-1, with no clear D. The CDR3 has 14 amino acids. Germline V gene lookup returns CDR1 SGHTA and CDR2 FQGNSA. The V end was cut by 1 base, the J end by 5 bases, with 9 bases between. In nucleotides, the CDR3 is TGTGCCAGCAGCTTAGTCTCCAGACACAATGAGCAGTTCTTC. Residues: CASSLVSRHNEQFF.

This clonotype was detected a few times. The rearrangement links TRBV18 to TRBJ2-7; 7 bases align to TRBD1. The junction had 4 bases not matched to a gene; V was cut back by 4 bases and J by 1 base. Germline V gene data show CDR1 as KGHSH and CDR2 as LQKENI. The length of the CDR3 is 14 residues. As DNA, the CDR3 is TGTGCCAGCTCACTCCGGGACAGATCCTACGAGCAGTACGTC. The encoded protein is CASSLRDRSYEQYV.

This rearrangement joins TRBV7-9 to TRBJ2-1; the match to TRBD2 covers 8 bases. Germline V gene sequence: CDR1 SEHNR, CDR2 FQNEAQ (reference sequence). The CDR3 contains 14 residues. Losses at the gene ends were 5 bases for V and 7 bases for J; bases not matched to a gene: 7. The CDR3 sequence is CASSPPGGGNEQFF. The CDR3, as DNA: TGTGCCAGCAGCCCCCCGGGGGGGGGTAATGAGCAGTTCTTC.

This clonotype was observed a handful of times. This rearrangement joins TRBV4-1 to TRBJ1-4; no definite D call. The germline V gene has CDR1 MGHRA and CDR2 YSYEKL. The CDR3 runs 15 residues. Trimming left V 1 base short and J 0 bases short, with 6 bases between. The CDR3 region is CASSQVLTTNEKLFF. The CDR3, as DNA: TGCGCCAGCAGCCAAGTTCTGACAACTAATGAAAAACTGTTTTTT.

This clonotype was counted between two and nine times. Here the CDR3 reads CASSMTGAYGYTF. In DNA, the CDR3 is TGTGCCAGCAGCATGACAGGGGCCTATGGCTACACCTTC. The chain links TRBV7-9 to TRBJ1-2; 8 bases map to TRBD1. J gave up 4 bases and V 5 bases, and 3 bases lay outside the gene matches. Germline values: CDR1 SEHNR, CDR2 FQNEAQ (reference sequence). CDR3 length equals 13 residues.

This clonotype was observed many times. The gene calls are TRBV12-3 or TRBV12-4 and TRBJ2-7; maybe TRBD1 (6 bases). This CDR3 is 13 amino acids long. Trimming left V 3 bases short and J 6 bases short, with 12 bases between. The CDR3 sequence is CASSFNRESEQYF. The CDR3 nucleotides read TGTGCCAGCAGTTTTAACAGGGAAAGCGAGCAGTACTTC.

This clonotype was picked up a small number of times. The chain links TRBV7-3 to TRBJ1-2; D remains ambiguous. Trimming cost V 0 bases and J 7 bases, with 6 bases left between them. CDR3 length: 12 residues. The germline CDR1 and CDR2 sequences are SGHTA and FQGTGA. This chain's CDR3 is CASSLTYPGYTF. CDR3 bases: TGTGCCAGCAGCTTAACTTACCCTGGCTACACCTTC.

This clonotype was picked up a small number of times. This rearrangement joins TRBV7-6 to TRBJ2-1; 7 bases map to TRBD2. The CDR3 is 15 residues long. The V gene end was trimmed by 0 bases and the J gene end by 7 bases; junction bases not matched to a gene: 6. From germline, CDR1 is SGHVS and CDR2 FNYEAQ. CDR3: CASSLAWGRENEQFF. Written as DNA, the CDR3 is TGTGCCAGCAGCTTAGCCTGGGGGAGGGAAAATGAGCAGTTCTTC.

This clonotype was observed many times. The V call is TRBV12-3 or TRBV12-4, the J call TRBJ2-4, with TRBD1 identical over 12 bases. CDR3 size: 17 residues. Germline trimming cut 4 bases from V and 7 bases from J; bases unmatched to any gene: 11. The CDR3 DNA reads TGTGCCAGCAGTTCCGGGACAGGGGGCGGTTGGGCGAACATTCAGTACTTC. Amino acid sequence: CASSSGTGGGWANIQYF.

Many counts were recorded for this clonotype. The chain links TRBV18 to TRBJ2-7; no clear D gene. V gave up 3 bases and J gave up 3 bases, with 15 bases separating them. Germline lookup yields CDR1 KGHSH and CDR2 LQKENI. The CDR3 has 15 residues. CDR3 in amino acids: CASSPSGLGYYEQYV. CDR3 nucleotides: TGTGCCAGCTCACCTAGTGGGTTGGGGTACTACGAGCAGTACGTC.

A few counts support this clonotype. For the CDR3, the DNA is TGTGCCAGCTCGACTGAGGGGGCTCTTAATCAGCCCCAGCATTTT. It encodes CASSTEGALNQPQHF. The chain links TRBV6-1 to TRBJ1-5; 7 positions match TRBD1. This CDR3 comprises 15 residues. V trimming: 8 bases; J trimming: 4 bases; junction bases outside the gene matches: 11. Germline values: CDR1 MNHNS, CDR2 SASEGT.

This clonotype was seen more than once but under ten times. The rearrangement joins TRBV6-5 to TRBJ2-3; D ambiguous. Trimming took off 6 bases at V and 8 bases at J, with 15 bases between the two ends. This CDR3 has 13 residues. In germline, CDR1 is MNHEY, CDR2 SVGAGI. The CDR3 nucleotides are TGTGCCAGCAGCGACCACAGCTTTGGTACGCAGTATTTT. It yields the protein CASSDHSFGTQYF.

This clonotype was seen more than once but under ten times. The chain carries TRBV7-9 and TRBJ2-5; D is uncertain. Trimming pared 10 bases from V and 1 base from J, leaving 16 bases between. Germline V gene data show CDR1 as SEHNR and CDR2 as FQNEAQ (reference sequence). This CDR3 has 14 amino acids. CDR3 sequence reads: CATQTTSSQETQYF. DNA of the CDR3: TGTGCCACCCAAACTACTTCCTCCCAAGAGACCCAGTACTTC.

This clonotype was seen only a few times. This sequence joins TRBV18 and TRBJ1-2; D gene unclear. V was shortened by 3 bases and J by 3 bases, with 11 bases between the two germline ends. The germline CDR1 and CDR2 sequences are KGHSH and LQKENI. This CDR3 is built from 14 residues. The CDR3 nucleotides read TGTGCCAGCTCACCCACTGGGGTAGACTATGGCTACACCTTC. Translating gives CASSPTGVDYGYTF.

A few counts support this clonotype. This CDR3 is CASSLGRGQSYEQYV. The CDR3 DNA reads as TGTGCCAGCAGTTTAGGCAGGGGGCAGTCCTACGAGCAGTACGTC. The chain is built from TRBV27 and TRBJ2-7, with 8 bases identical to TRBD1. This CDR3 region has 15 residues. Germline-derived CDR1 and CDR2 are MNHEY and SMNVEV (reference sequence). The V segment lost 2 bases and the J segment 1 base; nucleotides outside the gene matches: 4.

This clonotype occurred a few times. CDR3 in DNA: TGTGCCAGCAGCTGGACAGGGGGCACCTATGGCTACACCTTC. This sequence encodes CASSWTGGTYGYTF. V usage is TRBV7-2 and J usage is TRBJ1-2, with TRBD1 matching 11 bases. Germline V CDR1 and CDR2: SGHTA, FQGNSA. This CDR3 region has 14 residues. With 4 bases clipped from V and 4 bases from J, the junction kept 2 bases outside the gene matches.

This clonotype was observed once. The chain's CDR3 is CASSLIGGLASCEQYV. CDR3 DNA sequence: TGTGCCAGCAGCTTAATAGGCGGACTAGCTTCGTGCGAGCAGTACGTC. V gene TRBV7-9 combines with J gene TRBJ2-7; 8 bases agree with TRBD2. The V segment lost 2 bases and the J segment 6 bases; nucleotides outside the gene matches: 12. Looked up from germline, CDR1 is SEHNR and CDR2 is FQNEAQ (reference sequence). There are 16 residues in the CDR3.

CDR3 coding DNA: TGTGCCAGCCGACTGGGGCCCTCGGGTACGCAGTATTTT. Protein sequence: CASRLGPSGTQYF. The chain links TRBV12-3 or TRBV12-4 to TRBJ2-3, with a weak D call TRBD1 (5 bases). V was trimmed by 8 bases and J by 8 bases, leaving 17 bases between them. There are 13 residues in the CDR3.

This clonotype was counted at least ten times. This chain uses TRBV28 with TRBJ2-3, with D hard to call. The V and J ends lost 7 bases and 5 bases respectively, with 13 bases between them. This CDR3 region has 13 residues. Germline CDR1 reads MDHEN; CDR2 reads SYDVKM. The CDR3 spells CASTPPGRDTQYF. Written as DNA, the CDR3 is TGTGCCAGCACCCCACCGGGCCGAGATACGCAGTATTTT.

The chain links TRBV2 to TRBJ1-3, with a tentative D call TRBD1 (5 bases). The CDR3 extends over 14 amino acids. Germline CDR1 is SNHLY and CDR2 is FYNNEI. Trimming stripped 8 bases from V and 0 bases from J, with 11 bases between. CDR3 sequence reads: CASGTVYSGNTIYF. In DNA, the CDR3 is TGTGCCAGCGGGACGGTCTACTCTGGAAACACCATATATTTT.

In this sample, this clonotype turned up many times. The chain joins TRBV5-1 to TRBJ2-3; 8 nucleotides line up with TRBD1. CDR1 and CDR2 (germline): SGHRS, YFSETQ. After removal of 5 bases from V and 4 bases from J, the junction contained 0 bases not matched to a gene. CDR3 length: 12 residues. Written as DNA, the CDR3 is TGCGCCAGCAGACAGGGGGCAGATACGCAGTATTTT. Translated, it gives CASRQGADTQYF.